A single sample gave rise to the 27 T cell receptor beta chains below, sequenced in a study of blood T cell repertoires in COVID-19. Only in-frame clones appear in the TCRdb table, and some are missing; sequencing was by immunoSEQ multiplex PCR. The sample contains 100,000 to 150,000 clones, roughly 83% of which appear only once. Sequencing was carried out using peripheral blood. The source of these receptors is a man between 40 and 49 years old with active or convalescent COVID-19.

The gene calls are TRBV4-3 and TRBJ1-6; D possibly corresponds to TRBD1 (5 bases). V was shortened by 0 bases and J by 6 bases, with 12 bases between the two germline ends. Germline V gene sequence: CDR1 LGHNA, CDR2 YSLEER. The CDR3 extends over 16 amino acids. In DNA form, the CDR3 reads TGCGCCAGCAGCCAAGATATAGGAGGGGCTAATTCACCCCTCCACTTT. This codes for CASSQDIGGANSPLHF.

This clone was found once. The rearrangement joins TRBV6-5 to TRBJ1-3; TRBD1 might be the D (6 bases). CDR1 and CDR2 (germline): MNHEY, SVGAGI. CDR3 length: 15 residues. The V end lost 2 bases, the J end lost 0 bases, and 8 bases lay between the germline ends. For the CDR3, the DNA is TGTGCCAGCAGTTACAGAGGGGGCTCTGGAAACACCATATATTTT. This encodes CASSYRGGSGNTIYF.

This chain links TRBV11-3 with TRBJ1-6; D gene unclear. Trimming removed 4 bases from V and 7 bases from J, with 2 bases in between. Germline CDR1 and CDR2: SGHNT and YENEEA. This CDR3 comprises 11 residues. The CDR3 loop reads CASSSNSPLHF. The CDR3 DNA follows: TGTGCCAGCAGCTCGAATTCACCCCTCCACTTT.

This clone has only one observation. This rearrangement joins TRBV12-5 to TRBJ2-7; D may be TRBD1 (6 bases). The CDR3 totals 12 residues. Germline V gene sequence: CDR1 LGHNT, CDR2 FRNRAP. Trimming took off 2 bases at V and 5 bases at J, with 7 bases between the two ends. The CDR3 is CASGLQGNEQYF. In nucleotides, the CDR3 is TGTGCTAGTGGTTTGCAGGGGAACGAGCAGTACTTC.

The chain links TRBV7-6 to TRBJ2-5; D may be TRBD1 (6 bases). Between the trimmed V and J ends, which lost 5 bases and 3 bases, there was a span of 13 bases. The CDR3 is 14 residues long. Looked up from germline, CDR1 is SGHVS and CDR2 is FNYEAQ. The CDR3 region has the DNA TGTGCCAGCAGCCGAAAGGGGGTCGAAGAGACCCAGTACTTC. This sequence encodes CASSRKGVEETQYF.

Here the CDR3 reads CASSRRDRVSNEQFF. In DNA form, the CDR3 reads TGTGCCAGCTCACGAAGGGACAGGGTCTCGAATGAGCAGTTCTTC. This chain uses TRBV18 with TRBJ2-1, with TRBD1 matching 9 bases. V was clipped by 4 bases and J by 7 bases; unmatched bases: 8. Germline V CDR1 and CDR2: KGHSH, LQKENI. The CDR3 is 15 amino acids. The variable domain in full, completed from reference TRBV18 and TRBJ2-1, reads NAGVMQNPRHLVRRRGQEARLRCSPMKGHSHVYWYRQLPEEGLKFMVYLQKENIIDESGMPKERFSAEFPKEGPSILRIQQVVRGDSAAYFCASSRRDRVSNEQFFGPGTRLTVL.

This chain uses TRBV5-6 with TRBJ2-2; a possible D gene is TRBD1 (6 bases). The CDR3 runs to 16 residues. Germline V gene lookup returns CDR1 SGHDT and CDR2 YYEEEE. V was shortened by 4 bases and J by 4 bases, with 17 bases between the two germline ends. The CDR3 loop reads CASSGNLGQTTGELFF. As DNA, the CDR3 is TGTGCCAGCAGCGGAAACCTTGGACAGACCACCGGGGAGCTGTTTTTT.

The chain uses TRBV6-5 and TRBJ1-6, with TRBD1 as a possible D gene (5 bases). The germline V and J ends were trimmed by 8 bases and 1 base, with 9 bases remaining between them. Germline V gene sequence: CDR1 MNHEY, CDR2 SVGAGI. This CDR3 region has 14 residues. The CDR3 DNA is TGTGCCAGCGGGGGGGGGTCCTATAATTCACCCCTCCACTTT. Translating it yields CASGGGSYNSPLHF.

The chain is built from TRBV6-6 and TRBJ1-2; 8 positions agree with TRBD1. V dropped 7 bases and J dropped 7; count of bases not matched to a gene: 8. Germline assignment: CDR1 MNHNY and CDR2 SVGAGI (reference sequence). This CDR3 is 13 amino acids long. The CDR3: CASNNRGYGGYTF. The CDR3 bases are TGTGCCAGCAACAACAGGGGGTACGGTGGCTACACCTTC.

The chain has TRBV5-4 and TRBJ2-6, with a tentative D call TRBD2 (6 bases). V was shortened by 3 bases and J by 2 bases, with 9 bases between the two germline ends. The germline V gene has CDR1 SGHNT and CDR2 YYREEE (reference sequence). CDR3 length: 15 residues. The CDR3 region is CASSSGGPGANVLTF. The CDR3 DNA is TGTGCCAGCAGCTCAGGAGGGCCTGGGGCCAACGTCCTGACTTTC.

This sequence joins TRBV9 and TRBJ1-4; no clear D. Per germline, CDR1 SGDLS and CDR2 YYNGEE. With 2 bases removed from V and 6 bases from J, the gap between germline ends came to 11 bases. This CDR3 comprises 14 residues. The chain's CDR3 is CASSVRLWDEKLFF. The CDR3 DNA reads TGTGCCAGCAGCGTCAGGCTTTGGGATGAAAAACTGTTTTTT. The full variable domain, with the rest looked up from reference TRBV9 and TRBJ1-4, is DSGVTQTPKHLITATGQRVTLRCSPRSGDLSVYWYQQSLDQGLQFLIQYYNGEERAKGNILERFSAQQFPDLHSELNLSSLELGDSALYFCASSVRLWDEKLFFGSGTQLSVL.

In this sample, this clone turned up once. The V call is TRBV27, the J call TRBJ2-5, with D possibly being TRBD2 (6 bases). This CDR3 spans 15 amino acids. V gave up 1 base and J gave up 5 bases, with 14 bases separating them. Looked up from germline, CDR1 is MNHEY and CDR2 is SMNVEV (reference sequence). CDR3 amino acids: CASSLLQGGGETQYF. The CDR3 nucleotides are TGTGCCAGCAGTTTATTGCAGGGTGGAGGGGAGACCCAGTACTTC.

The CDR3 bases are TGTGCCAGTAGTACCCGACAGACAACTAATGAAAAACTGTTTTTT. Its protein is CASSTRQTTNEKLFF. This sequence joins TRBV19 and TRBJ1-4; a weak D match, TRBD1 (5 bases). V lost 4 bases to trimming and J lost 0 bases, with 9 bases between them. CDR3 size: 15 residues. Germline V gene data show CDR1 as LNHDA and CDR2 as SQIVND (reference sequence).

The V gene is TRBV28, the J gene TRBJ2-1; possible D gene TRBD1, 7 bases. The ends were cut back, 7 bases at V and 4 bases at J, with 23 bases in the middle. The V gene's germline CDR1 is MDHEN and CDR2 SYDVKM. This CDR3 has 17 amino acids. The CDR3 region has the DNA TGTGCCAGCACGGGGCAGGGGGGTTTCGGCCTTTACAATGAGCAGTTCTTC. This sequence encodes CASTGQGGFGLYNEQFF. Full variable domain (remainder filled in from reference TRBV28 and TRBJ2-1): DVKVTQSSRYLVKRTGEKVFLECVQDMDHENMFWYRQDPGLGLRLIYFSYDVKMKEKGDIPEGYSVSREKKERFSLILESASTNQTSMYLCASTGQGGFGLYNEQFFGPGTRLTVL.

This rearrangement joins TRBV12-5 to TRBJ2-5; D is ambiguous. V dropped 3 bases and J dropped 5 bases, with 13 bases sitting between them. CDR3 length equals 14 residues. Germline CDR1 and CDR2: LGHNT and FRNRAP. The CDR3 loop reads CASGLEVSQETQYF. The DNA for the CDR3 is TGTGCTAGTGGTTTAGAGGTTAGCCAGGAGACCCAGTACTTC.

This clone occurred a few times. The chain combines TRBV29-1 with TRBJ2-1; 9 nucleotides agree with TRBD2. The junction had 5 bases not matched to a gene; V was cut back by 4 bases and J by 4 bases. The CDR3 runs to 14 residues. The V gene's germline CDR1 is SQVTM and CDR2 ANQGSEA. CDR3 region: CSVVGSGGYNEQFF. The CDR3 nucleotides are TGCAGCGTTGTGGGTAGCGGGGGTTACAATGAGCAGTTCTTC.

This clone was recorded once. The chain employs TRBV9 and TRBJ2-7, with TRBD1 matching over 8 bases. Per the germline V gene, CDR1 is SGDLS and CDR2 is YYNGEE. Losses at the gene ends were 3 bases for V and 2 bases for J; bases not matched to a gene: 4. CDR3 length: 14 amino acids. The CDR3 here is CASSARQGTYEQYF. CDR3 bases: TGTGCCAGCAGCGCCCGACAGGGGACCTACGAGCAGTACTTC. The full variable domain, completed using reference TRBV9 and TRBJ2-7, is DSGVTQTPKHLITATGQRVTLRCSPRSGDLSVYWYQQSLDQGLQFLIQYYNGEERAKGNILERFSAQQFPDLHSELNLSSLELGDSALYFCASSARQGTYEQYFGPGTRLTVT.

The chain uses TRBV7-2 and TRBJ1-6, with 7 nucleotides matching TRBD1. The germline V gene has CDR1 SGHTA and CDR2 FQGNSA. Losses at the gene ends were 6 bases for V and 5 bases for J; bases not matched to a gene: 7. CDR3 size: 15 residues. CDR3 residues: CASREGQINNSPLHF. The CDR3 nucleotides read TGTGCCAGCAGGGAGGGACAGATCAATAATTCACCCCTCCACTTT.

This chain links TRBV4-1 with TRBJ2-2; D is ambiguous. The CDR3 length is 17 residues. Germline CDR1 reads MGHRA; CDR2 reads YSYEKL. The ends were cut back, 0 bases at V and 3 bases at J, with 14 bases in the middle. The CDR3 nucleotides are TGCGCCAGCAGCCAAGAGAGTCGAGACTCTTACACCGGGGAGCTGTTTTTT. Its translation: CASSQESRDSYTGELFF.

V usage is TRBV9 and J usage is TRBJ2-5, with TRBD1 matching 9 bases. This CDR3 spans 15 amino acids. Germline values: CDR1 SGDLS, CDR2 YYNGEE. Trimming at V came to 4 bases and at J to 4 bases, leaving 8 bases not matched to a gene. CDR3 amino acids: CASSFPGQGGETQYF. The CDR3 region has the DNA TGTGCCAGCAGCTTCCCGGGACAGGGAGGAGAGACCCAGTACTTC. Looking up the rest from reference TRBV9 and TRBJ2-5 gives the full variable domain: DSGVTQTPKHLITATGQRVTLRCSPRSGDLSVYWYQQSLDQGLQFLIQYYNGEERAKGNILERFSAQQFPDLHSELNLSSLELGDSALYFCASSFPGQGGETQYFGPGTRLLVL.

The chain employs TRBV13 and TRBJ2-2; 8 bases are shared with TRBD1. After removal of 8 bases from V and 5 bases from J, the junction contained 7 bases not matched to a gene. CDR1 and CDR2 (germline): PRHDT, FYEKMQ (reference sequence). The CDR3 has 14 residues. The CDR3 is CASLSRTGTGELFF. The DNA of the CDR3 is TGTGCCAGCCTTTCCCGGACAGGGACCGGGGAGCTGTTTTTT.

V usage is TRBV7-6 and J usage is TRBJ2-3; TRBD2 matches at 7 bases. This CDR3 has 17 residues. The trim removed 5 bases at V and 6 bases at J, leaving 17 bases unmatched. Germline loops: CDR1 SGHVS, CDR2 FNYEAQ. CDR3: CASSRGWGGSTADTQYF. The DNA for the CDR3 is TGTGCCAGCAGCCGTGGGTGGGGGGGAAGTACGGCGGATACGCAGTATTTT.

This chain uses TRBV5-6 with TRBJ2-1, with D possibly being TRBD2 (6 bases). Trimming stripped 4 bases from V and 8 bases from J, with 16 bases between. The CDR3 is 14 amino acids. Germline CDR1 is SGHDT and CDR2 is YYEEEE. The DNA for the CDR3 is TGTGCCAGCAGCCTAATGGCGGAGGGCCATGAGCAGTTCTTC. Encoded protein: CASSLMAEGHEQFF.

The J gene is TRBJ2-7, the V gene TRBV27, with a possible D match to TRBD1 (9 bases). The CDR3 has 16 residues. Per the germline V gene, CDR1 is MNHEY and CDR2 is SMNVEV (reference sequence). The ends were cut back, 5 bases at V and 6 bases at J, with 23 bases in the middle. The CDR3, as DNA: TGTGCCAGCAGTCCGACAGGGGGGACTAGTGCTCGCGAGCAGTACTTC. This encodes CASSPTGGTSAREQYF.

The chain employs TRBV18 and TRBJ2-3; 13 bases agree with TRBD2. The junction had 12 bases not matched to a gene; V was cut back by 3 bases and J by 3 bases. Germline CDR1 and CDR2: KGHSH and LQKENI. The CDR3 consists of 19 residues. CDR3 sequence (DNA): TGTGCCAGCTCACCGACTAGCGGGGGGCAATTATCTTTTACAGATACGCAGTATTTT. It is translated as CASSPTSGGQLSFTDTQYF.

The chain joins TRBV4-1 to TRBJ1-1; 7 bases map to TRBD1. CDR1 and CDR2 from the germline V gene are MGHRA and YSYEKL. This CDR3 region has 13 residues. J gave up 4 bases and V 4 bases, and 3 bases lay outside the gene matches. The DNA for the CDR3 is TGCGCCAGCAGCCCTGCAGGGGGCACTGAAGCTTTCTTT. Translated, it gives CASSPAGGTEAFF.

This clone was observed a handful of times. The chain carries TRBV11-2 and TRBJ2-7; 9 bases match TRBD1. CDR1 is SGHAT and CDR2 is FQNNGV in the germline V gene. The V gene end was trimmed by 5 bases and the J gene end by 3 bases; junction bases not matched to a gene: 2. This CDR3 is 13 amino acids long. The CDR3 DNA reads as TGTGCCAGCAGCCGGGGACAGGGCTACGAGCAGTACTTC. Translating gives CASSRGQGYEQYF.